Given below is one T cell receptor (beta chain) in context. The antigen remains unidentified. CDR1 is SGHRS and CDR2 is YFSETQ in the germline V gene. V was clipped by 4 bases and J by 0 bases, with 9 bases between them. The CDR3 covers 14 residues. These data come from a study of Ad26.COV2.S vaccination and SARS-CoV-2 variants. Study-wide context: Donor got 5x10^10 or 1x10^11 viral particles of Ad26.COV2.S. General study points: Ad26.COV2.S recipients had broader spike-specific TCRs (P = 0.0014).

Treatment in this sample: 15 to 20 received Ad26.COV2.S at low or high dose, single or two shots; roughly 5 received placebo; per-sample allocation not given. Samples analyzed were those drawn on day 63 after the first vaccine or placebo injection. Expressing Wuhan-strain SARS-CoV-2 spike, an Ad26 vector served as the vaccine. TCRdb's copy holds only in-frame clones and misses some; the assay was immunoSEQ multiplex PCR. The sample shows around 300,000 clones, less than 90% of them seen only once. The gene calls are TRBV5-1 and TRBJ2-3; D possibly corresponds to TRBD1 (6 bases). The specimen was peripheral blood, collected in a trial of Ad26.COV2.S vaccine versus placebo. This TCR was sampled from a person aged 18 to 59 who received the Ad26.COV2.S COVID-19 vaccine or a placebo. In DNA form, the CDR3 reads TGCGCCAGCAGCATTCAGGGGAGCACAGATACGCAGTATTTT. Its protein product is CASSIQGSTDTQYF.